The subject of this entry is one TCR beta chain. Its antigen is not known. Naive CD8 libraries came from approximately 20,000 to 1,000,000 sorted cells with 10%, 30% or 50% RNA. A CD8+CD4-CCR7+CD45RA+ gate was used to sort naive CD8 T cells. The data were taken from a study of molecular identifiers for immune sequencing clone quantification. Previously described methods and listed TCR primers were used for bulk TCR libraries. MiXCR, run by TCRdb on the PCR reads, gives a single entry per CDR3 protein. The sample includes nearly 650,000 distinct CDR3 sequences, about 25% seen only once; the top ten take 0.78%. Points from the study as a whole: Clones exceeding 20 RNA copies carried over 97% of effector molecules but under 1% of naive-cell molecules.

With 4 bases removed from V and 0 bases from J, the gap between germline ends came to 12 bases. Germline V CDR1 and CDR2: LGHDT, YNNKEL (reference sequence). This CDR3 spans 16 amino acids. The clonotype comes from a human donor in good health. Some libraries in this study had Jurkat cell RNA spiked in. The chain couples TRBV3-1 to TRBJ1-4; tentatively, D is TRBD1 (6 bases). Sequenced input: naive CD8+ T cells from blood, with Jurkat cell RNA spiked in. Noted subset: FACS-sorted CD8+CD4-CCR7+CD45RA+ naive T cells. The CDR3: CASSPDSLPTNEKLFF. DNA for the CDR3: TGTGCCAGCAGCCCGGACAGCCTGCCAACTAATGAAAAACTGTTTTTT.